This T cell receptor beta chain comes out of a study of T cells of healthy individuals. This clonotype was seen more than once but under ten times. TCRdb reanalysed the 5' RACE reads using MiXCR and keeps one entry per CDR3 protein. Of 90,000 to 100,000 distinct CDR3 sequences listed, approximately 16% are singletons. The CDR3 loop spans 14 amino acids. Looked up from germline, CDR1 is MNHEY and CDR2 is SMNVEV (reference sequence). The V and J ends lost 8 bases and 3 bases respectively, with 14 bases between them. The TCR sequence derives from a human donor in good health. J is TRBJ2-1 and V is TRBV27; D may be TRBD1 or TRBD2 (5 bases each). The CDR3 spells CASSGAAYYNEQFF. In nucleotides, the CDR3 is TGTGCCAGCTCCGGGGCAGCCTACTACAATGAGCAGTTCTTC.